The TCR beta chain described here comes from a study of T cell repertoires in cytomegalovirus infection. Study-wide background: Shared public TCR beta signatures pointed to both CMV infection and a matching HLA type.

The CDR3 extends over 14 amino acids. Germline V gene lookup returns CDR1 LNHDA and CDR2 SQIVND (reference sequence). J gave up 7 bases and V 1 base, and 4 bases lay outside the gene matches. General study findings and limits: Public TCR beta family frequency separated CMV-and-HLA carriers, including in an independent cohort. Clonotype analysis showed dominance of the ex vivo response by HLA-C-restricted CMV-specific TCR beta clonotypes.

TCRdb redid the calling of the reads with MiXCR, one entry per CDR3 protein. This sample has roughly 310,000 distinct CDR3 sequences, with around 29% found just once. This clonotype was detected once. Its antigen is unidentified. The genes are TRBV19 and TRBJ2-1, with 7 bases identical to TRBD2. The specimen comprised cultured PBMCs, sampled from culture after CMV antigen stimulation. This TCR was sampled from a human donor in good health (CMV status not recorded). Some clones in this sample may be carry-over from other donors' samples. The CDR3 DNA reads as TGTGCCAGTAGTATAGGGCTAGCGGCAAATGAGCAGTTCTTC. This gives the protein CASSIGLAANEQFF.